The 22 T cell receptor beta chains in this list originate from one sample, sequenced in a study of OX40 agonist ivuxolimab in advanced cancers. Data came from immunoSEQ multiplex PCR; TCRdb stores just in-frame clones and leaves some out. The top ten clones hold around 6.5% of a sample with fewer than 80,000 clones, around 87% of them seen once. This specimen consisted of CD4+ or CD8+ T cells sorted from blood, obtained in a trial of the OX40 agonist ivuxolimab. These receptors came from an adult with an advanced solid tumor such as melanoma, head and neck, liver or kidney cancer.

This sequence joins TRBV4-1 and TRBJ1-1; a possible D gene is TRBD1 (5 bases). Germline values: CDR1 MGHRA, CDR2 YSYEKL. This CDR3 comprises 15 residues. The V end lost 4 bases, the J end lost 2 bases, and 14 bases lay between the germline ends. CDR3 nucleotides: TGCGCCAGCAGCCGATCCGGGACTCGAAACACTGAAGCTTTCTTT. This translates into CASSRSGTRNTEAFF.

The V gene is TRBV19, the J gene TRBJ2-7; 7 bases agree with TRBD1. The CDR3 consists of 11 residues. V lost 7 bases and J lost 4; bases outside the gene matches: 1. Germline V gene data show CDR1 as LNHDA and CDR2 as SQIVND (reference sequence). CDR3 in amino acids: CASMGQYEQYF. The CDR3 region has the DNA TGTGCCAGTATGGGACAGTACGAGCAGTACTTC.

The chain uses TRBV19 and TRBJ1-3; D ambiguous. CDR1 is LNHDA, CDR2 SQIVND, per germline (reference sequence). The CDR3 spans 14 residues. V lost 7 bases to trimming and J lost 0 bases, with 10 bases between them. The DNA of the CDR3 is TGTGCCAGTAACCCTACGAACTCTGGAAACACCATATATTTT. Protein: CASNPTNSGNTIYF. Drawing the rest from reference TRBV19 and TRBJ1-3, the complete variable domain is DGGITQSPKYLFRKEGQNVTLSCEQNLNHDAMYWYRQDPGQGLRLIYYSQIVNDFQKGDIAEGYSVSREKKESFPLTVTSAQKNPTAFYLCASNPTNSGNTIYFGEGSWLTVV.

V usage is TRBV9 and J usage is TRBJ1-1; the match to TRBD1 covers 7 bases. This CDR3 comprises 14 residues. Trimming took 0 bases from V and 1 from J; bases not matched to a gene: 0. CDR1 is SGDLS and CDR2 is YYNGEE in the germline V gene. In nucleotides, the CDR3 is TGTGCCAGCAGCGTAGGACAGGGGAACACTGAAGCTTTCTTT. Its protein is CASSVGQGNTEAFF.

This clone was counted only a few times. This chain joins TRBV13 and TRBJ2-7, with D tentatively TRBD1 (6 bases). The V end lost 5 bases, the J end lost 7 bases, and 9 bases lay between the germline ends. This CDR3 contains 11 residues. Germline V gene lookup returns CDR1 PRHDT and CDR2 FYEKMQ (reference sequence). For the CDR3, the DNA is TGTGCCAGCAGCGAGCAGGGGGAGCAGTACTTC. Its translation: CASSEQGEQYF.

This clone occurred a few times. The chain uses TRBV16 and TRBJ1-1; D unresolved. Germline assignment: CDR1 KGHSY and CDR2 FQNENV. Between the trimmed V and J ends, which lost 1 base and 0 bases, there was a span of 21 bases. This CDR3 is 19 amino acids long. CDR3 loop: CASSQFQEGPNPLNTEAFF. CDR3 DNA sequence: TGTGCCAGCAGCCAATTTCAGGAAGGGCCTAATCCCCTGAACACTGAAGCTTTCTTT.

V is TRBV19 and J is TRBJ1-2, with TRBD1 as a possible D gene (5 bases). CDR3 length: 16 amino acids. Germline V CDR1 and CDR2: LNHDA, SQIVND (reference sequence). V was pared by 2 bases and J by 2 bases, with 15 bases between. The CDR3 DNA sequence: TGTGCCAGTAGTATACTTCTGGGGGAGTGGAACTATGGCTACACCTTC. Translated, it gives CASSILLGEWNYGYTF.

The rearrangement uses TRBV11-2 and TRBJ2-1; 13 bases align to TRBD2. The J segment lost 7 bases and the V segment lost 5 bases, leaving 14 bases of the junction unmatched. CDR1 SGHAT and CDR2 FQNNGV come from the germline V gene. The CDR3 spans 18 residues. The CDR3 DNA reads TGTGCCAGCAGCCATCCTCTCGCCGGGACTAGCGGGAATAATGAGCAGTTCTTC. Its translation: CASSHPLAGTSGNNEQFF.

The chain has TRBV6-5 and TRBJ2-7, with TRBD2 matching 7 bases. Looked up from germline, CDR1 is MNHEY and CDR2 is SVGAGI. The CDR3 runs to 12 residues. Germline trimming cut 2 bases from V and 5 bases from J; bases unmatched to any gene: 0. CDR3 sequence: CASSYLADEQYF. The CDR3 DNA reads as TGTGCCAGCAGTTACCTAGCGGACGAGCAGTACTTC.

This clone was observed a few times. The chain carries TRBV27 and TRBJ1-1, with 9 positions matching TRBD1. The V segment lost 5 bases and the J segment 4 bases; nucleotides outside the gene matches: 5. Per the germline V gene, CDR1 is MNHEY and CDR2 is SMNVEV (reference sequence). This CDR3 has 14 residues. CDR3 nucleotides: TGTGCCAGCAGTCCAGGGACAGGGTTCACTGAAGCTTTCTTT. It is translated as CASSPGTGFTEAFF.

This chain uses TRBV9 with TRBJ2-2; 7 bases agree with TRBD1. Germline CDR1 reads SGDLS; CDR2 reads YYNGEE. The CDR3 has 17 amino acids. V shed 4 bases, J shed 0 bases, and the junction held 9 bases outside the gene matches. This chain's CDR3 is CASSLGTAKSNTGELFF. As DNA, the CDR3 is TGTGCCAGCAGCCTAGGGACAGCCAAATCGAACACCGGGGAGCTGTTTTTT.

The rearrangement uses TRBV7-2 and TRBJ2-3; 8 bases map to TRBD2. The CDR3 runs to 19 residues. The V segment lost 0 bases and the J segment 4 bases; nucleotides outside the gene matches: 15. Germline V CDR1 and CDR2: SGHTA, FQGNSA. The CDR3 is CASSLALLAGPTIPDTQYF. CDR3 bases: TGTGCCAGCAGCTTAGCGCTTCTAGCGGGCCCAACTATTCCAGATACGCAGTATTTT.

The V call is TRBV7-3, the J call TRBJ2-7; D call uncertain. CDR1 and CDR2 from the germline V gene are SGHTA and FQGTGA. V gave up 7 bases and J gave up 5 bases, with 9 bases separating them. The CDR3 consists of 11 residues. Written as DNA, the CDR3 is TGTGCCAGCATAGTTCTTAACGAGCAGTACTTC. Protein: CASIVLNEQYF. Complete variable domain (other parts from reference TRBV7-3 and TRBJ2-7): GAGVSQTPSNKVTEKGKYVELRCDPISGHTALYWYRQSLGQGPEFLIYFQGTGAADDSGLPNDRFFAVRPEGSVSTLKIQRTERGDSAVYLCASIVLNEQYFGPGTRLTVT.

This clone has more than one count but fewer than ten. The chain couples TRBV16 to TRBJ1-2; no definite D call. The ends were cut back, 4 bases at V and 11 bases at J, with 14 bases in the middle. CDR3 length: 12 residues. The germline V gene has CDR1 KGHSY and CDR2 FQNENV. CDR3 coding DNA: TGTGCCAGCAGCCCCAATCGGGCGCAGTACACCTTC. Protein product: CASSPNRAQYTF.

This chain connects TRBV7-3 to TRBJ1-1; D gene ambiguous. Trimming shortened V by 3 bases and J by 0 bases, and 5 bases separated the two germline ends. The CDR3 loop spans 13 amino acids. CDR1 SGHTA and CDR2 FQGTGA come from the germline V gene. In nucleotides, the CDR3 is TGTGCCAGCAGCTTTCAAGTGAACACTGAAGCTTTCTTT. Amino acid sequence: CASSFQVNTEAFF. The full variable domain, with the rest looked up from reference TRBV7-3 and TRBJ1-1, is GAGVSQTPSNKVTEKGKYVELRCDPISGHTALYWYRQSLGQGPEFLIYFQGTGAADDSGLPNDRFFAVRPEGSVSTLKIQRTERGDSAVYLCASSFQVNTEAFFGQGTRLTVV.

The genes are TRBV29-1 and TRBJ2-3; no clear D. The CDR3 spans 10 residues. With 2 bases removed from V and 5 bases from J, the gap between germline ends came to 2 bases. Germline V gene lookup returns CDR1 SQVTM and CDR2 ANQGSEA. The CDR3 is CSVEQDTQYF. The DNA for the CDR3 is TGCAGCGTTGAACAAGATACGCAGTATTTT.

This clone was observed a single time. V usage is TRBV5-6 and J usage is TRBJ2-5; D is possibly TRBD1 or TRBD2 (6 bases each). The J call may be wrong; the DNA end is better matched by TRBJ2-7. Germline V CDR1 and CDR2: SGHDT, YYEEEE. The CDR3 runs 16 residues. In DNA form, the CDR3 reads TGTGCCAGCAGCCAAGACCGGGGGCAAGAAATCTACGAGCAGTACTTC. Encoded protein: CASSQDRGQEIYEQYF.

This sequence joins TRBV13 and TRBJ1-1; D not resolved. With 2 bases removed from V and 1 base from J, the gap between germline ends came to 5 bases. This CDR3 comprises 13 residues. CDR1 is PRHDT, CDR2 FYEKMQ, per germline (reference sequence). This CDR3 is CASSLFQNTEAFF. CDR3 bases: TGTGCCAGCAGCTTATTCCAGAACACTGAAGCTTTCTTT.

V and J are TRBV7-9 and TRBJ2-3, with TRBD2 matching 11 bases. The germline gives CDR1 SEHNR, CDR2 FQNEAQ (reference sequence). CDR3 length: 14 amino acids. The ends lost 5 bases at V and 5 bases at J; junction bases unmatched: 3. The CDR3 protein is CASSPGLAGDTQYF. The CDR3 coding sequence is TGTGCCAGCAGCCCCGGACTAGCGGGAGATACGCAGTATTTT.

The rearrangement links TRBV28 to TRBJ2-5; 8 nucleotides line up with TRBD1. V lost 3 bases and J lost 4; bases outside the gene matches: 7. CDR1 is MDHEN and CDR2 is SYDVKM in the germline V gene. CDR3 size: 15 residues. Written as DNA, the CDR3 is TGTGCCAGCAGTTTCCTTGGACAGGGAAGAGAGACCCAGTACTTC. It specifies CASSFLGQGRETQYF.

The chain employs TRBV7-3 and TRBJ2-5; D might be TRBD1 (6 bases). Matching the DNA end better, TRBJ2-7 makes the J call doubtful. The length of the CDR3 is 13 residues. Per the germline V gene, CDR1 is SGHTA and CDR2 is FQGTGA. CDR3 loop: CASSLIGGYEQYF. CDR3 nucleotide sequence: TGTGCCAGCAGCTTAATAGGGGGCTACGAGCAGTACTTC.

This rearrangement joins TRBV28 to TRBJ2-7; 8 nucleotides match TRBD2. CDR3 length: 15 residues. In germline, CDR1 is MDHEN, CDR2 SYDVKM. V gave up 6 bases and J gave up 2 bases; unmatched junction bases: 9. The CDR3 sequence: CASSRQRGSTYEQYF. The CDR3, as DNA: TGTGCCAGCAGCCGACAGCGGGGGTCCACCTACGAGCAGTACTTC. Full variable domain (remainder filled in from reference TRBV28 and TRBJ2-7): DVKVTQSSRYLVKRTGEKVFLECVQDMDHENMFWYRQDPGLGLRLIYFSYDVKMKEKGDIPEGYSVSREKKERFSLILESASTNQTSMYLCASSRQRGSTYEQYFGPGTRLTVT.